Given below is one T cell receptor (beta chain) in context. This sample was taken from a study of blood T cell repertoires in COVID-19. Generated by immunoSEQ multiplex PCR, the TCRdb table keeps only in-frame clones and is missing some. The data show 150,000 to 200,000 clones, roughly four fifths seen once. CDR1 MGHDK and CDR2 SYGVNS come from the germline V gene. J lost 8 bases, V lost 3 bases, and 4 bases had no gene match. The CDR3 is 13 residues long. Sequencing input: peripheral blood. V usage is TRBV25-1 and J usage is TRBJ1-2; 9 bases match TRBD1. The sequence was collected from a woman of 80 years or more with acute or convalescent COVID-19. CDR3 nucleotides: TGTGCCAGCAGTGACGGGACAGGGAGAGGCTACACCTTC. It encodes CASSDGTGRGYTF.